Below, 27 T cell receptor beta chains from the same sample are listed, as sequenced in a study of blood T cells in healthy people across ages. Next came a second PCR, run for about 7 to 12 cycles, which used a sample-barcoded 5' primer along with a J-beta primer mix. TCRdb reprocessed the 5' RACE reads with MiXCR, giving one entry per CDR3 protein. This sample carries approximately 1,100,000 distinct CDR3 sequences, under 55% of them seen once, and the ten largest clones take 15% to 20%. The sequenced sample consisted of blood. These receptors originate from a woman aged 55-70 years in good health.

The chain joins TRBV7-2 to TRBJ2-1; possible D gene TRBD1, 6 bases. CDR1 SGHTA and CDR2 FQGNSA come from the germline V gene. The CDR3 totals 14 residues. Trimming pared 1 base from V and 3 bases from J, leaving 7 bases between. CDR3 nucleotide sequence: TGTGCCAGCAGCTTAGAGGGGGTCTACAATGAGCAGTTCTTC. Its protein is CASSLEGVYNEQFF. Combining the CDR3 with reference TRBV7-2 and TRBJ2-1 gives the whole variable domain GAGVSQSPSNKVTEKGKDVELRCDPISGHTALYWYRQSLGQGLEFLIYFQGNSAPDKSGLPSDRFSAERTGGSVSTLTIQRTQQEDSAVYLCASSLEGVYNEQFFGPGTRLTVL.

This clonotype was seen a few times. The chain is built from TRBV29-1 and TRBJ2-7; no reliable D call. Trimming took off 5 bases at V and 2 bases at J, with 7 bases between the two ends. The CDR3 totals 11 residues. The germline gives CDR1 SQVTM, CDR2 ANQGSEA. The CDR3 bases are TGCAGCGTTATTGAGGCCTACGAGCAGTACTTC. It specifies CSVIEAYEQYF.

J is TRBJ2-7 and V is TRBV20-1; 7 bases align to TRBD2. This CDR3 has 19 residues. Trimming cost V 0 bases and J 1 base; bases outside gene matches: 18. Per germline, CDR1 DFQATT and CDR2 SNEGSKA (reference sequence). The CDR3 coding sequence is TGCAGTGCTAGAGACCACAACGCCGAAAGACCAGCGGGGTCCTACGAGCAGTACTTC. Its translation is CSARDHNAERPAGSYEQYF.

This sequence joins TRBV2 and TRBJ1-2; D is unclear. Germline V gene sequence: CDR1 SNHLY, CDR2 FYNNEI. Trimming left V 4 bases short and J 1 base short, with 7 bases between. The CDR3 contains 13 residues. The CDR3: CASSGTFNYGYTF. Written as DNA, the CDR3 is TGTGCCAGCAGTGGGACGTTTAACTATGGCTACACCTTC.

Only a few counts were recorded for this clonotype. This chain joins TRBV7-9 and TRBJ2-1; either TRBD1 or TRBD2 may fit D (7 bases each). V shed 7 bases and J shed 8 bases, with 15 bases lying between them. The CDR3 has 13 amino acids. Germline CDR1 is SEHNR and CDR2 is FQNEAQ (reference sequence). The CDR3 nucleotides are TGTGCCAGCATCTGGGAGGGGGCGGATGAGCAGTTCTTC. Amino acids: CASIWEGADEQFF.

The rearrangement links TRBV7-2 to TRBJ2-5, with D possibly TRBD1 on 6 matching bases. The J call may be wrong; the DNA end is better matched by TRBJ2-7. CDR1 and CDR2 from the germline V gene are SGHTA and FQGNSA. This CDR3 spans 14 amino acids. CDR3 coding DNA: TGTGCCAGCAGCTTATTACAGGGTTTAGGCGAGCAGTACTTC. Protein: CASSLLQGLGEQYF.

The chain links TRBV20-1 to TRBJ2-7, with 10 bases matching TRBD2. The CDR3 consists of 13 residues. V trimming: 6 bases; J trimming: 6 bases; junction bases outside the gene matches: 8. Germline V gene sequence: CDR1 DFQATT, CDR2 SNEGSKA (reference sequence). The CDR3 nucleotides read TGCAGTGCCACCGGACTAGCGGACCTCGAGCAGTACTTC. Its translation is CSATGLADLEQYF.

The V gene is TRBV10-2, the J gene TRBJ1-6; 8 positions agree with TRBD1. Germline assignment: CDR1 WSHSY and CDR2 SAAADI. V trimming: 6 bases; J trimming: 10 bases; junction bases outside the gene matches: 8. The CDR3 runs 14 residues. The CDR3 here is CASRKGQGRSPLHF. For the CDR3, the DNA is TGCGCCAGCAGGAAAGGACAGGGAAGATCACCCCTCCACTTT.

The chain employs TRBV4-1 and TRBJ2-7, with a weak D call TRBD1 (5 bases). With 0 bases removed from V and 2 bases from J, the gap between germline ends came to 14 bases. Per the germline V gene, CDR1 is MGHRA and CDR2 is YSYEKL. There are 16 residues in the CDR3. The CDR3 here is CASSQEARQIPYEQYF. The CDR3 DNA is TGCGCCAGCAGCCAAGAGGCCCGACAGATTCCCTACGAGCAGTACTTC.

This clonotype was recorded many times. The rearrangement joins TRBV29-1 to TRBJ2-7; TRBD2 is a possible D gene (6 bases). The germline V and J ends were trimmed by 4 bases and 2 bases, with 9 bases remaining between them. This CDR3 is 12 amino acids long. In germline, CDR1 is SQVTM, CDR2 ANQGSEA. CDR3 protein: CSVGAGTYEQYF. The CDR3 nucleotides are TGCAGCGTTGGAGCGGGCACCTACGAGCAGTACTTC.

A few counts support this clonotype. The V gene is TRBV29-1, the J gene TRBJ2-1; no clear D. Germline values: CDR1 SQVTM, CDR2 ANQGSEA. Deletions cut 8 bases from V and 0 bases from J, with 14 bases between. The CDR3 length is 14 residues. CDR3 region: CSMGGMSSYNEQFF. In DNA, the CDR3 is TGCAGCATGGGCGGCATGAGCTCCTACAATGAGCAGTTCTTC.

This rearrangement joins TRBV6-1 to TRBJ1-4, with D possibly matching TRBD1 (5 bases). The CDR3 covers 14 residues. The germline CDR1 and CDR2 sequences are MNHNS and SASEGT. V dropped 6 bases and J dropped 7 bases, with 15 bases sitting between them. CDR3 amino acids: CASRTGTVGEKLFF. Written as DNA, the CDR3 is TGTGCCAGCAGGACCGGGACGGTGGGTGAAAAACTGTTTTTT.

In this sample, this clonotype turned up a few times. V usage is TRBV20-1 and J usage is TRBJ2-2; 9 bases agree with TRBD2. J was trimmed by 5 bases and V by 6 bases; bases with no gene match: 4. The CDR3 is 13 amino acids. CDR1 and CDR2 from the germline V gene are DFQATT and SNEGSKA (reference sequence). The CDR3: CSAPGLATGELFF. CDR3 in DNA: TGCAGTGCCCCGGGACTAGCAACCGGGGAGCTGTTTTTT.

CDR3: CSASTALAPTDTQYF. The CDR3 DNA is TGCAGTGCTAGTACTGCCCTAGCTCCAACAGATACGCAGTATTTT. V usage is TRBV20-1 and J usage is TRBJ2-3, with D possibly TRBD2 on 5 matching bases. There are 15 residues in the CDR3. Germline assignment: CDR1 DFQATT and CDR2 SNEGSKA (reference sequence). V gave up 3 bases and J gave up 3 bases, with 16 bases separating them.

This clonotype was counted a few times. This chain uses TRBV27 with TRBJ2-1, with a weak D call TRBD1 (5 bases). V lost 6 bases and J 3 bases, leaving 9 bases between the germline ends. Per germline, CDR1 MNHEY and CDR2 SMNVEV (reference sequence). The CDR3 has 13 amino acids. CDR3 in DNA: TGTGCCAGCAGCCACGACAGCTACAATGAGCAGTTCTTC. This encodes CASSHDSYNEQFF.

V and J are TRBV20-1 and TRBJ2-7; 11 bases fit TRBD2. The CDR3 runs 16 residues. CDR1 and CDR2 from the germline V gene are DFQATT and SNEGSKA (reference sequence). After removal of 1 base from V and 1 base from J, the junction contained 6 bases not matched to a gene. CDR3 loop: CSARGIGTSGSYEQYF. Written as DNA, the CDR3 is TGCAGTGCTAGAGGGATTGGGACTAGCGGATCCTACGAGCAGTACTTC.

V gene TRBV9 combines with J gene TRBJ2-1; 8 bases align to TRBD1. V lost 4 bases and J lost 11; bases outside the gene matches: 11. Looked up from germline, CDR1 is SGDLS and CDR2 is YYNGEE. The CDR3 runs 14 residues. The CDR3 protein is CASSKASGQVKQFF. The CDR3 bases are TGTGCCAGCAGCAAAGCCTCGGGACAGGTTAAGCAGTTCTTC.

The rearrangement links TRBV6-4 to TRBJ1-6, with D perhaps TRBD1 (6 bases). Germline V gene data show CDR1 as MRHNA and CDR2 as SNTAGT. Trimming took 4 bases from V and 10 from J, leaving 11 bases between them. This CDR3 is built from 13 residues. The CDR3: CASSAGARSPLHF. In DNA, the CDR3 is TGTGCCAGCAGTGCAGGGGCGAGGTCACCCCTCCACTTT.

The chain combines TRBV15 with TRBJ2-1, with D possibly being TRBD1 or TRBD2 (5 bases each). TRBJ2-7 explains the end of the DNA better; the J call may be wrong. The CDR3 is made up of 14 amino acids. CDR1 LNHNV and CDR2 YYDKDF come from the germline V gene (reference sequence). Here the CDR3 reads CATSGDAILNEQYF. CDR3 coding DNA: TGTGCCACCAGCGGGGACGCAATCCTCAATGAGCAGTACTTC.

This clonotype was found a few times. The genes are TRBV6-1 and TRBJ2-1, with 10 bases identical to TRBD1. CDR1 is MNHNS, CDR2 SASEGT, per germline. This CDR3 is built from 15 residues. The J segment lost 7 bases and the V segment lost 0 bases, leaving 3 bases of the junction unmatched. The CDR3 DNA reads TGTGCCAGCAGTGAAGCTGGGACAGGGGTTAATGAGCAGTTCTTC. Its protein is CASSEAGTGVNEQFF.

The V gene is TRBV6-1, the J gene TRBJ2-7; no firm D call. Germline V lookup: CDR1 MNHNS, CDR2 SASEGT. Trimming took off 6 bases at V and 0 bases at J, with 12 bases between the two ends. The CDR3 consists of 14 residues. This CDR3 reads CASRPYPNSYEQYF. The CDR3 DNA sequence: TGTGCCAGCAGACCCTATCCAAACTCCTACGAGCAGTACTTC.

The V gene is TRBV7-2, the J gene TRBJ1-2, with D perhaps matching TRBD1 (6 bases). The germline V gene has CDR1 SGHTA and CDR2 FQGNSA. This CDR3 has 14 residues. The V end was cut by 4 bases, the J end by 8 bases, with 17 bases between. Written as DNA, the CDR3 is TGTGCCAGCAGCTCCCCACCAGGGGCGCGGGGCTACACCTTC. As protein: CASSSPPGARGYTF. The full variable domain, with the rest looked up from reference TRBV7-2 and TRBJ1-2, is GAGVSQSPSNKVTEKGKDVELRCDPISGHTALYWYRQSLGQGLEFLIYFQGNSAPDKSGLPSDRFSAERTGGSVSTLTIQRTQQEDSAVYLCASSSPPGARGYTFGSGTRLTVV.

This clonotype was recorded a few times. The V gene is TRBV6-6, the J gene TRBJ2-5; D uncertain. This CDR3 is built from 14 residues. Germline V gene data show CDR1 as MNHNY and CDR2 as SVGAGI (reference sequence). V shed 4 bases and J shed 2 bases, with 11 bases lying between them. DNA of the CDR3: TGTGCCAGCAGTTCGGTAGGCCTGCAAGAGACCCAGTACTTC. Protein product: CASSSVGLQETQYF.

This clonotype was observed a handful of times. This chain connects TRBV7-9 to TRBJ2-7; D remains unclear. This CDR3 is built from 14 residues. The V end lost 4 bases, the J end lost 0 bases, and 10 bases lay between the germline ends. CDR1 is SEHNR, CDR2 FQNEAQ, per germline (reference sequence). The CDR3 spells CASSSGSDSYEQYF. Written as DNA, the CDR3 is TGTGCCAGCAGCTCTGGGTCGGACTCCTACGAGCAGTACTTC.

This clonotype was recorded a few times. This chain connects TRBV20-1 to TRBJ2-7; D possibly corresponds to TRBD1 (6 bases). CDR3 length: 14 amino acids. Germline CDR1 DFQATT, CDR2 SNEGSKA (reference sequence). Trimming pared 5 bases from V and 5 bases from J, leaving 19 bases between. DNA for the CDR3: TGCAGTGCTCACATGGCACAGGGTCGCCACGAGCAGTACTTC. The encoded protein is CSAHMAQGRHEQYF.

This rearrangement joins TRBV11-2 to TRBJ2-5; TRBD2 agrees at 7 bases. The CDR3 is 16 amino acids. Trimming at V came to 5 bases and at J to 11 bases, leaving 20 bases not matched to a gene. Germline CDR1 reads SGHAT; CDR2 reads FQNNGV. Here the CDR3 DNA reads TGTGCCAGCAGCGCCCTAACGGGGGGATCCTACAATGAGCAGTACTTC. As protein: CASSALTGGSYNEQYF. Together with reference TRBV11-2 and TRBJ2-5, the CDR3 gives the full variable domain: EAGVAQSPRYKIIEKRQSVAFWCNPISGHATLYWYQQILGQGPKLLIQFQNNGVVDDSQLPKDRFSAERLKGVDSTLKIQPAKLEDSAVYLCASSALTGGSYNEQYFGPGTRLLVL.

This clonotype was seen only a few times. The chain has TRBV6-5 and TRBJ2-1; D is possibly TRBD1 or TRBD2 (5 bases each). V was trimmed by 0 bases and J by 0 bases, leaving 21 bases between them. The germline gives CDR1 MNHEY, CDR2 SVGAGI. The CDR3 extends over 20 amino acids. The CDR3 region is CASSYSGEWGKQDSYNEQFF. For the CDR3, the DNA is TGTGCCAGCAGTTACTCGGGGGAATGGGGTAAGCAGGACTCCTACAATGAGCAGTTCTTC.